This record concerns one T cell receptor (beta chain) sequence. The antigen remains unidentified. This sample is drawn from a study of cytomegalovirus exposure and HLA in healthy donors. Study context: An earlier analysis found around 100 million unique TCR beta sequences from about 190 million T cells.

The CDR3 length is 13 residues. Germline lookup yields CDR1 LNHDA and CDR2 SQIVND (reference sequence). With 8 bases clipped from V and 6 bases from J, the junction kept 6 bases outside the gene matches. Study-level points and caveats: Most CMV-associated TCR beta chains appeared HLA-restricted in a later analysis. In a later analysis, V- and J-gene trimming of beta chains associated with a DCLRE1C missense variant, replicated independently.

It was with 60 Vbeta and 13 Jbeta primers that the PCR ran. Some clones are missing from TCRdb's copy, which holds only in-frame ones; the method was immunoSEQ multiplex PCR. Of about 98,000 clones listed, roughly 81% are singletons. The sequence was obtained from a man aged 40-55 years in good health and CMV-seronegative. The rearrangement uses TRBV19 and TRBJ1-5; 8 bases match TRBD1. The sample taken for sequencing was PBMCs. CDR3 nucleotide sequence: TGTGCCAGTCGGGGACAGGTATTTCAGCCCCAGCATTTT. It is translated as CASRGQVFQPQHF.